The table lists the clone carrying this T cell receptor (beta chain) with a few counts. Its antigen is unidentified. Per the germline V gene, CDR1 is ENHRY and CDR2 is SYGVKD. The CDR3 totals 16 residues. Trimming cost V 4 bases and J 9 bases; bases outside gene matches: 15. These data are taken from a study of identical twins. One entry per CDR3 protein, called by TCRdb with MiXCR from the 5' RACE reads. Here the sample spans about 210,000 distinct CDR3 sequences, roughly a tenth being singletons. Overall study results and limits: Beta clonotypes that were abundant in cord blood contained fewer insertions, a pattern absent from memory repertoires. Not following the same donors, the study drew its conclusions from cross-sectional statistical analysis. Out-of-frame alpha sequences common to twins were enriched for low generation probability.

This chain joins TRBV10-3 and TRBJ2-1, with 7 bases lining up with TRBD2. This receptor was identified in a woman in her late teens or twenties in good health. The material sequenced was memory (CD45RO+) T cells sorted from blood. In nucleotides, the CDR3 is TGTGCCATCAGTGCTAAAACGGGGGGTTCCGGTGCTGAGCAGTTCTTC. The encoded protein is CAISAKTGGSGAEQFF.